Listed below are T cell receptor beta chains from one sample, sequenced in a study of cytomegalovirus exposure and HLA in healthy donors. Some clones are missing from TCRdb's copy, which holds only in-frame ones; the method was immunoSEQ multiplex PCR. The sample lists 150,000 to 200,000 clones, around 85% occurring once. The source material was PBMCs. The receptors shown here come from a man aged 18 to 35 in good health and CMV-seropositive. The CDR3 runs from the conserved cysteine through the conserved F or W. The order of the fields is clone size, V gene, J gene, D gene, CDR3 DNA, CDR3 protein. The D gene is left open where the match is weak. Some rows have no size entry. The others give once, few or many, or a class for an expanded clone.

NA	TRBV6-4	TRBJ1-3	NA	TGTGCCAGCAGTGCCTGGGGAGCAGACGTCTGGAGTCAAAACACCATATATTTT	CASSAWGADVWSQNTIYF
NA	TRBV15	TRBJ1-2	TRBD1	TGTGCCACCCGCCAGGGACAGGGGAGTTTGGGTAACTATGGCTACACCTTC	CATRQGQGSLGNYGYTF
once	TRBV30	TRBJ1-6	NA	TGTGCCTGGAGTGTAGAGGGTTTTTCACCCCTCCACTTT	CAWSVEGFSPLHF
NA	TRBV27	TRBJ2-1	TRBD2	TGTGCCAGCAGGTCGCAGGGAGGGTTCCATGAGCAGTTCTTC	CASRSQGGFHEQFF
once	TRBV19	TRBJ2-1	TRBD2	TGTGCCAGTAGTCATAGCGGGGGCGGGTACAATGAGCAGTTCTTC	CASSHSGGGYNEQFF
NA	TRBV5-5	TRBJ2-1	NA	TGTGCCAGTGGTCGTTCCGGGGGCTACAATGAGCAGTTCTTC	CASGRSGGYNEQFF
NA	TRBV9	TRBJ2-7	TRBD1	TGTGCCAGCAGCAAAGGGGGCGGAGACGAGCAGTACTTC	CASSKGGGDEQYF
NA	TRBV30	TRBJ1-1	NA	TGTGCCTGGAGTGATACATTCAACACTGAAGCTTTCTTT	CAWSDTFNTEAFF
NA	TRBV18	TRBJ1-1	TRBD1	TGTGCCAGCTCACCAAGCCCCTTTCAGGGGGCAGAAGCTTTCTTT	CASSPSPFQGAEAFF
NA	TRBV9	TRBJ2-1	TRBD1	TGTGCCAGCAGCGTAGAGGGACAGGGGGGCAATGAGCAGTTCTTC	CASSVEGQGGNEQFF
NA	TRBV6-1	TRBJ1-5	NA	TGTGCCAGCAGTGAACGGGTTGGTCAGCCCCAGCATTTT	CASSERVGQPQHF
NA	TRBV2	TRBJ2-3	NA	TGTGCCAGCGGGCAGACCACAGATACGCAGTATTTT	CASGQTTDTQYF
NA	TRBV5-6	TRBJ1-6	TRBD1	TGTGCCAGCAGCTTGAACCGGGGACAGGGAAGGTCACCCCTCCACTTT	CASSLNRGQGRSPLHF
NA	TRBV4-1	TRBJ2-7	TRBD1	TGCGCCAGTACCCTTAACACAGGACAGGGGAACTACGAGCAGTACTTC	CASTLNTGQGNYEQYF
NA	TRBV2	TRBJ2-1	NA	TGTGCCAGCAGCCTAGCGCTCTACAATGAGCAGTTCTTC	CASSLALYNEQFF
once	TRBV7-2	TRBJ2-2	TRBD2	TGTGCCAGCTCAGCGGGAGGGAACACCGGGGAGCTGTTTTTT	CASSAGGNTGELFF
NA	TRBV21-1	TRBJ2-7	NA	TGTGCCAGCAGCAGAACTAGCGGGGGTTTTTACGAGCAGTACTTC	CASSRTSGGFYEQYF